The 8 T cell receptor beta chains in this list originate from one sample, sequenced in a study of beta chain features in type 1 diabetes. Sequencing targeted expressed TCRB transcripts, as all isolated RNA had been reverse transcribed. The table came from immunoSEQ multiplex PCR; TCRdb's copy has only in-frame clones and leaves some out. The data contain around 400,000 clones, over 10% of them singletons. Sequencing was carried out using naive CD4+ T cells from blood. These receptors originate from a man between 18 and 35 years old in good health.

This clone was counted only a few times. CDR3 DNA: TGTGCCAGCAGCGTAGTAGGACAGGTCTCTATTTACAATGAGCAGTTCTTC. Amino acid sequence: CASSVVGQVSIYNEQFF. This chain connects TRBV9 to TRBJ2-1; 7 nucleotides match TRBD1. The CDR3 is made up of 17 amino acids. Trimming took 0 bases from V and 4 from J; bases not matched to a gene: 10. Germline V gene sequence: CDR1 SGDLS, CDR2 YYNGEE.

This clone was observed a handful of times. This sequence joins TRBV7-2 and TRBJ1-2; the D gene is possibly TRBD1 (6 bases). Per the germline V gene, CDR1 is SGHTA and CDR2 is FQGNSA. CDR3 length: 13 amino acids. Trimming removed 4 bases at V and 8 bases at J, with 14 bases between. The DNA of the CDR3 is TGTGCCAGCAGCTACATACAGGGTGACGGCTACACCTTC. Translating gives CASSYIQGDGYTF.

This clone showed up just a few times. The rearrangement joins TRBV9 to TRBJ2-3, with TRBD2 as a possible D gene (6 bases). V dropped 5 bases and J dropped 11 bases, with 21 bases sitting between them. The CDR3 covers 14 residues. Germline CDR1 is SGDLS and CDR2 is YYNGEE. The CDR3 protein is CASSEIGTSREQYF. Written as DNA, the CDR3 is TGTGCCAGCAGTGAGATCGGGACTTCGCGAGAGCAGTATTTT. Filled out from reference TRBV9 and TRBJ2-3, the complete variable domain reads DSGVTQTPKHLITATGQRVTLRCSPRSGDLSVYWYQQSLDQGLQFLIQYYNGEERAKGNILERFSAQQFPDLHSELNLSSLELGDSALYFCASSEIGTSREQYFGPGTRLTVL.

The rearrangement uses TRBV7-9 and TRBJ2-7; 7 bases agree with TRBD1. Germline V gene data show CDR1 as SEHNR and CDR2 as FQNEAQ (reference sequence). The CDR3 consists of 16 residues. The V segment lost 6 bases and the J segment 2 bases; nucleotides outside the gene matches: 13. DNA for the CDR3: TGTGCCAGCAGGGTTCCCGGCGACAGGGTCCCCTACGAGCAGTACTTC. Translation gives CASRVPGDRVPYEQYF.

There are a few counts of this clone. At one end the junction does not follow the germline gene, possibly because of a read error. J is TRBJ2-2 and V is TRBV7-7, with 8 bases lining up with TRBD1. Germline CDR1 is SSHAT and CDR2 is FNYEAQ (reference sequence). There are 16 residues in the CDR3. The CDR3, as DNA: TGTGCTAGCAGCAAGTCCCAGGGGGCCTACACCGGGGAGCTGTTTTTT. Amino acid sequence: CASSKSQGAYTGELFF.

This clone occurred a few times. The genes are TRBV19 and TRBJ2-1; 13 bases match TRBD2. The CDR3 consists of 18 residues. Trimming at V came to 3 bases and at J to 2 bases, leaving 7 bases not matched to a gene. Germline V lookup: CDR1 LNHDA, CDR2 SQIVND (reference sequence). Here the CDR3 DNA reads TGTGCCAGTAGTATGTATGGGACTAGCGGGGTTACCTACAATGAGCAGTTCTTC. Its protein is CASSMYGTSGVTYNEQFF.

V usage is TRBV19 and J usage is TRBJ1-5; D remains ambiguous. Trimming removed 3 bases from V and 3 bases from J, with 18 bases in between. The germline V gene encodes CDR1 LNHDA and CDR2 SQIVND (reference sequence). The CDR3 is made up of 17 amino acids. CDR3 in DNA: TGTGCCAGTAGTATGCAAACAATGGGCAGGTACAATCAGCCCCAGCATTTT. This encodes CASSMQTMGRYNQPQHF.

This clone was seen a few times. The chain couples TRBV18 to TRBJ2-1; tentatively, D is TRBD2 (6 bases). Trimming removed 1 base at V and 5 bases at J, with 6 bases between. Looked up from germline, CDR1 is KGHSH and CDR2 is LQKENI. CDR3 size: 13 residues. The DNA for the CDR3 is TGTGCCAGCTCACCACAGCGGGACAATGAGCAGTTCTTC. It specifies CASSPQRDNEQFF. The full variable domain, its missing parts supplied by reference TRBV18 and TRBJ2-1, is NAGVMQNPRHLVRRRGQEARLRCSPMKGHSHVYWYRQLPEEGLKFMVYLQKENIIDESGMPKERFSAEFPKEGPSILRIQQVVRGDSAAYFCASSPQRDNEQFFGPGTRLTVL.